The 4 T cell receptor beta chains below all came from one sample that was sequenced in a study of preoperative IRX-2 immunotherapy in early breast cancer. The assay was immunoSEQ multiplex PCR, and TCRdb's table has in-frame clones only and misses some. This table has 7,000 to 9,000 clones, 80% appearing once. As for treatment: preoperative locoregional IRX-2 cytokine immunotherapy. The starting material was tumor tissue, obtained after IRX-2 immunotherapy. These receptors originate from a human donor with breast cancer.

The chain links TRBV11-3 to TRBJ1-3; no clear D. Germline values: CDR1 SGHNT, CDR2 YENEEA. Trimming pared 3 bases from V and 0 bases from J, leaving 12 bases between. This CDR3 is built from 16 residues. DNA of the CDR3: TGTGCCAGCAGCTTCTGGATGGGCAACTCTGGAAACACCATATATTTT. It yields the protein CASSFWMGNSGNTIYF.

This clone was recorded once. The read terminates 1 residue before the CDR3 end, so the remaining end is supplied by the germline J gene. The chain carries TRBV11-3 and TRBJ1-2; TRBD1 agrees at 7 bases. The CDR3 is 20 residues long. V dropped 6 bases and J dropped 4; count of bases not matched to a gene: 26. Germline V lookup: CDR1 SGHNT, CDR2 YENEEA. CDR3 DNA, as far as it was read: TGTGCCAGCAGTCATGGAGAATCTAAGGGGGCAGGGTTGGAGGGCTATGGCTACACC. Encoded protein: CASSHGESKGAGLEGYGYT. The whole CDR3 region reads CASSHGESKGAGLEGYGYTF.

This chain uses TRBV30 with TRBJ2-5, with TRBD2 as a possible D gene (5 bases). Germline lookup yields CDR1 GTSNPN and CDR2 SVGIG (reference sequence). The CDR3 extends over 14 amino acids. V was trimmed by 1 base and J by 0 bases, leaving 9 bases between them. CDR3 sequence: CAWSGGPYQETQYF. CDR3 DNA sequence: TGTGCCTGGAGTGGAGGGCCGTACCAAGAGACCCAGTACTTC.

V and J are TRBV11-3 and TRBJ1-5, with D possibly matching TRBD1 (5 bases). V was shortened by 3 bases and J by 2 bases, with 11 bases between the two germline ends. The CDR3 totals 15 residues. The germline gives CDR1 SGHNT, CDR2 YENEEA. CDR3 sequence (DNA): TGTGCCAGCAGCTTGGCCGACAGTCGCAATCAGCCCCAGCATTTT. Residues: CASSLADSRNQPQHF.